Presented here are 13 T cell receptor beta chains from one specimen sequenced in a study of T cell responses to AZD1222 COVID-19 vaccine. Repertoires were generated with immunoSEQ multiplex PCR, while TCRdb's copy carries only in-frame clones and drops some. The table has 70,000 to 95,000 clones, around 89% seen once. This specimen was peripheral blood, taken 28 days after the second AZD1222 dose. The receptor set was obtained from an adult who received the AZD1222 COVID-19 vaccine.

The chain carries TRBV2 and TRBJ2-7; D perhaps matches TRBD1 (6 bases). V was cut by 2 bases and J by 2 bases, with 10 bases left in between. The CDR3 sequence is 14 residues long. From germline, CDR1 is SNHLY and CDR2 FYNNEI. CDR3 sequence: CASSEQGSPYEQYF. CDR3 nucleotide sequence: TGTGCCAGCAGTGAACAGGGGTCTCCCTACGAGCAGTACTTC.

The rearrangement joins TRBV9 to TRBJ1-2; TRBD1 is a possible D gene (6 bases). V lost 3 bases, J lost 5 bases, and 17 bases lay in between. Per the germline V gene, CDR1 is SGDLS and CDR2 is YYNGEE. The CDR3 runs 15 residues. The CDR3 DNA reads TGTGCCAGCAGCGGAGGGGACATTTCCTCTTATGGCTACACCTTC. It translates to CASSGGDISSYGYTF.

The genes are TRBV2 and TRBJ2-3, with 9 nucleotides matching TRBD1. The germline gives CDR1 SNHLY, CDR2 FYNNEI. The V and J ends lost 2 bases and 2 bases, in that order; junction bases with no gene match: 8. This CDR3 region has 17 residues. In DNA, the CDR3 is TGTGCCAGCAGTGAATGGAGGACAGGGGACATCACAGATACGCAGTATTTT. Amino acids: CASSEWRTGDITDTQYF.

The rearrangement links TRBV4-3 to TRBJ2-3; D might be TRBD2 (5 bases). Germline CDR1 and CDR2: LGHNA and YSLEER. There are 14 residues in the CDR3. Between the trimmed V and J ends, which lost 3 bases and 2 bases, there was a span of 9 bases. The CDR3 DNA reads TGCGCCAGCAGCCACGGGATGAACACAGATACGCAGTATTTT. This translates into CASSHGMNTDTQYF.

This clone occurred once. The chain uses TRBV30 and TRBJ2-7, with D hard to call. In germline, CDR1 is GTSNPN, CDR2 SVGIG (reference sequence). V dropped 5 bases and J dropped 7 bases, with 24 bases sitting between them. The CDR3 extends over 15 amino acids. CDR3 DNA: TGTGCCTGGTCCGACCCCCGGGTCGGCCCTAGGGAGCAGTACTTC. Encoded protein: CAWSDPRVGPREQYF. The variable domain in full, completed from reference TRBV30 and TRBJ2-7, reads SQTIHQWPATLVQPVGSPLSLECTVEGTSNPNLYWYRQAAGRGLQLLFYSVGIGQISSEVPQNLSASRPQDRQFILSSKKLLLSDSGFYLCAWSDPRVGPREQYFGPGTRLTVT.

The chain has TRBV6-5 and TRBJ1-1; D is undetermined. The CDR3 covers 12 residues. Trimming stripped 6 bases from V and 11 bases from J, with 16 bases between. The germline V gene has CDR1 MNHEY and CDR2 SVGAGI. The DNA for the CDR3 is TGTGCCAGCAGCCGCAGCGGAACTGGGGCTTTCTTT. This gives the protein CASSRSGTGAFF.

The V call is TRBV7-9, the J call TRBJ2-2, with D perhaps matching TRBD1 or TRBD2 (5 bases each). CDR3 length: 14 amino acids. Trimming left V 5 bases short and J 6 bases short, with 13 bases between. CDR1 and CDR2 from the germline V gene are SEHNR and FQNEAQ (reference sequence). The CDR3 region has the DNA TGTGCCAGCAGCCCAAGTGAGGGGCCCGGGGAGCTGTTTTTT. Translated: CASSPSEGPGELFF.

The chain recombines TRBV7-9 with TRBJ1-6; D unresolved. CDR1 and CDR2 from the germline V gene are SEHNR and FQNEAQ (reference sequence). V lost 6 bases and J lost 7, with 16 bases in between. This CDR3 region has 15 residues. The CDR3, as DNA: TGTGCCAGCAGTTATTTCGGATATACCAATTCACCCCTCCACTTT. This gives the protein CASSYFGYTNSPLHF. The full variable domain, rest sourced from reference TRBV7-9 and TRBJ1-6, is DTGVSQNPRHKITKRGQNVTFRCDPISEHNRLYWYRQTLGQGPEFLTYFQNEAQLEKSRLLSDRFSAERPKGSFSTLEIQRTEQGDSAMYLCASSYFGYTNSPLHFGNGTRLTVT.

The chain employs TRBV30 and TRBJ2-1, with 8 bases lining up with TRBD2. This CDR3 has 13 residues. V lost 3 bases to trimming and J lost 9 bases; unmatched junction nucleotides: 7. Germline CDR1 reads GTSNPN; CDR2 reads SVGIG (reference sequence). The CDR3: CAWSAGLEGEQFF. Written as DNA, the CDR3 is TGTGCCTGGAGCGCGGGACTAGAGGGTGAGCAGTTCTTC.

The CDR3 region has the DNA TGTGCCAGCTCAGCGGAGACAGGTCATGAGCAGTTCTTC. Protein sequence: CASSAETGHEQFF. The chain couples TRBV6-4 to TRBJ2-1, with D tentatively TRBD1 (6 bases). The CDR3 has 13 amino acids. The V end was cut by 8 bases, the J end by 8 bases, with 16 bases between. Germline CDR1 is MRHNA and CDR2 is SNTAGT.

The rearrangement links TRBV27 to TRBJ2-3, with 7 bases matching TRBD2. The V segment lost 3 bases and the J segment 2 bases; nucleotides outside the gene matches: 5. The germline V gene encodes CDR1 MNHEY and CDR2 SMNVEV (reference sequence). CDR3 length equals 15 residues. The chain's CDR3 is CASSFQRGYTDTQYF. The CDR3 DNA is TGTGCCAGCAGTTTTCAGCGGGGATACACAGATACGCAGTATTTT.

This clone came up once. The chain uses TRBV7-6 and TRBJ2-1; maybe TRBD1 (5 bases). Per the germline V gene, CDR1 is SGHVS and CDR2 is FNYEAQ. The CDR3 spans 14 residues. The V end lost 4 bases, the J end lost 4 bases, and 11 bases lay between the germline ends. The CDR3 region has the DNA TGTGCCAGCAGCTCCGCGGACACGTACAATGAGCAGTTCTTC. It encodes CASSSADTYNEQFF.

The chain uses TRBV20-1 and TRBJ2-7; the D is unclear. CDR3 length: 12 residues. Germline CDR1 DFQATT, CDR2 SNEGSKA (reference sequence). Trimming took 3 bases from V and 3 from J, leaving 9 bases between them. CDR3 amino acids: CSASDPDYEQYF. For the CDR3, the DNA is TGCAGTGCTAGTGATCCGGACTACGAGCAGTACTTC.